Shown below are 22 T cell receptor beta chains from a single sample sequenced in a study of blood T cell repertoires in COVID-19. Only in-frame clones appear in the TCRdb table, and some are missing; sequencing was by immunoSEQ multiplex PCR. The sample shows approximately 160,000 clones, roughly four fifths of them seen only once. Sequencing was done on a sample of peripheral blood. These receptors all come from a man between 65 and 85 years old who had recovered from COVID-19.

The V call is TRBV28, the J call TRBJ2-1, with TRBD1 identical over 7 bases. From germline, CDR1 is MDHEN and CDR2 SYDVKM. Losses at the gene ends were 7 bases for V and 4 bases for J; bases not matched to a gene: 16. This CDR3 region has 17 residues. CDR3 bases: TGTGCCAGCACTCCACTGACAGGGTTAAGGGTATACAATGAGCAGTTCTTC. Amino acids: CASTPLTGLRVYNEQFF.

The rearrangement joins TRBV6-6 to TRBJ1-1, with TRBD1 as a possible D gene (6 bases). CDR3 length equals 15 residues. Trimming removed 7 bases from V and 1 base from J, with 16 bases in between. CDR1 and CDR2 from the germline V gene are MNHNY and SVGAGI (reference sequence). The chain's CDR3 is CASNLPDSGNTEAFF. CDR3 DNA sequence: TGTGCCAGCAACCTCCCGGACAGCGGGAACACTGAAGCTTTCTTT.

This clone has just one count. The V call is TRBV10-2, the J call TRBJ1-2, with D perhaps TRBD1 (6 bases). Germline CDR1 reads WSHSY; CDR2 reads SAAADI. Between the trimmed V and J ends, which lost 6 bases and 6 bases, there was a span of 8 bases. This CDR3 comprises 11 residues. The CDR3 bases are TGCGCCAGCAGCCCAGGGGATGGCTACACCTTC. Its protein product is CASSPGDGYTF.

This clone was counted a few times. The genes are TRBV7-9 and TRBJ1-2; 10 bases match TRBD1. J gave up 8 bases and V 4 bases, and 7 bases lay outside the gene matches. This CDR3 spans 14 amino acids. The germline CDR1 and CDR2 sequences are SEHNR and FQNEAQ (reference sequence). CDR3 coding DNA: TGTGCCAGCAGCTGGGACAGGGGTACGGGGGGCTACACCTTC. Encoded protein: CASSWDRGTGGYTF.

This clone was seen only once. This chain uses TRBV3-1 (or the pseudogene TRBV3-2) with TRBJ1-2; 7 nucleotides line up with TRBD1. The CDR3 extends over 18 amino acids. Germline loops: CDR1 LGHDT, CDR2 YNNKEL (reference sequence). J lost 4 bases, V lost 0 bases, and 14 bases had no gene match. In nucleotides, the CDR3 is TGTGCCAGCAGCCAAGACACCCGGGGACAGACTATTTTCTATGGCTACACCTTC. This sequence encodes CASSQDTRGQTIFYGYTF.

The chain recombines TRBV6-6 with TRBJ1-4; no clear D gene. Germline lookup yields CDR1 MNHNY and CDR2 SVGAGI (reference sequence). Trimming removed 2 bases from V and 8 bases from J, with 12 bases in between. CDR3 length equals 14 residues. The CDR3 loop is CASSYLQVGEKLFF. The CDR3 region has the DNA TGTGCCAGCAGTTACCTGCAGGTCGGCGAAAAACTGTTTTTT.

The gene calls are TRBV4-1 and TRBJ2-7, with TRBD1 as a possible D gene (5 bases). CDR3 length: 19 residues. Trimming removed 1 base from V and 2 bases from J, with 24 bases in between. Germline V gives CDR1 MGHRA, CDR2 YSYEKL. The CDR3 DNA reads TGCGCCAGCAGCCAAGTATACTTTGGCGTGACAGAGCAGACCTACGAGCAGTACTTC. This codes for CASSQVYFGVTEQTYEQYF.

As for this clone: In this CDR3 the conserved last residue, phenylalanine or tryptophan, is missing, so a read error is likely. The limits of the CDR3 on the DNA are not certain, so only TCRdb's listed CDR3 is given. V gene TRBV5-6 combines with J gene TRBJ2-7; TRBD1, the table's D call, lacks a check against the DNA. The CDR3 length equals 12 residues, ends included. The V gene's germline CDR1 is SGHDT and CDR2 YYEEEE. CDR3 region: CASTPGLTASFL.

The chain recombines TRBV4-1 with TRBJ1-3; maybe TRBD1 (5 bases). Trimming pared 3 bases from V and 0 bases from J, leaving 9 bases between. Germline V CDR1 and CDR2: MGHRA, YSYEKL. The CDR3 has 15 amino acids. This CDR3 is CASSHPGNSGNTIYF. For the CDR3, the DNA is TGCGCCAGCAGCCACCCAGGGAACTCTGGAAACACCATATATTTT.

The chain is built from TRBV2 and TRBJ2-2, with 10 bases fitting TRBD1. Looked up from germline, CDR1 is SNHLY and CDR2 is FYNNEI. After removal of 10 bases from V and 7 bases from J, the junction contained 9 bases not matched to a gene. CDR3 length: 14 amino acids. DNA for the CDR3: TGTGCCACCCGACAGGGGGCCAGCGGCGGGGAGCTGTTTTTT. Amino acid sequence: CATRQGASGGELFF.

This clone occurred many times. This chain joins TRBV7-2 and TRBJ2-7, with 10 positions matching TRBD2. Germline-derived CDR1 and CDR2 are SGHTA and FQGNSA. Losses at the gene ends were 2 bases for V and 7 bases for J; bases not matched to a gene: 17. This CDR3 has 18 amino acids. The CDR3 loop reads CASSLPTNRASGSREQYF. The CDR3 DNA reads TGTGCCAGCAGCTTACCAACCAATCGGGCTAGCGGGAGTCGAGAGCAGTACTTC.

The rearrangement joins TRBV4-1 to TRBJ1-1; D is ambiguous. The CDR3 runs to 15 residues. CDR1 is MGHRA, CDR2 YSYEKL, per germline. Trimming shortened V by 3 bases and J by 0 bases, and 11 bases separated the two germline ends. The CDR3 coding sequence is TGCGCCAGCAGCCAGGAGGTAGATATGAACACTGAAGCTTTCTTT. Translating gives CASSQEVDMNTEAFF.

The chain recombines TRBV27 with TRBJ2-5; D remains unclear. The CDR3 extends over 13 amino acids. Germline V gene lookup returns CDR1 MNHEY and CDR2 SMNVEV (reference sequence). Trimming left V 0 bases short and J 7 bases short, with 9 bases between. The CDR3: CASSLSGPGTQYF. The CDR3, as DNA: TGTGCCAGCAGTTTATCGGGCCCCGGGACCCAGTACTTC.

CDR3 sequence (DNA): TGTGCCAGCAGCCCTGCGGGGCCGGCGGGCAATGAGCAGTTCTTC. It encodes CASSPAGPAGNEQFF. The chain combines TRBV11-2 with TRBJ2-1; weak D call: TRBD2 (6 bases). The germline V and J ends were trimmed by 5 bases and 6 bases, with 17 bases remaining between them. The V gene's germline CDR1 is SGHAT and CDR2 FQNNGV. The CDR3 has 15 residues.

The rearrangement joins TRBV24-1 to TRBJ2-7, with TRBD2 matching 8 bases. V shed 0 bases, J shed 7 bases, and the junction held 13 bases outside the gene matches. CDR1 KGHDR and CDR2 SFDVKD come from the germline V gene. The CDR3 covers 17 residues. This CDR3 is CATSDLWTGGPFEEQYF. The DNA of the CDR3 is TGTGCCACCAGTGATTTGTGGACGGGAGGGCCATTTGAAGAGCAGTACTTC.

The chain employs TRBV2 and TRBJ2-7; D possibly corresponds to TRBD1 (5 bases). The CDR3 has 14 amino acids. In germline, CDR1 is SNHLY, CDR2 FYNNEI. Trimming removed 2 bases from V and 3 bases from J, with 11 bases in between. DNA for the CDR3: TGTGCCAGCAGTGAACGTCAGGGTGGCTACGAGCAGTACTTC. Protein product: CASSERQGGYEQYF.

The rearrangement uses TRBV27 and TRBJ2-5; D is unresolved. CDR3 length: 15 amino acids. V gave up 1 base and J gave up 1 base, with 10 bases separating them. From germline, CDR1 is MNHEY and CDR2 SMNVEV (reference sequence). The CDR3 DNA reads TGTGCCAGCAGTTTATTCTTTGGAGTCCAAGAGACCCAGTACTTC. It is translated as CASSLFFGVQETQYF.

The chain uses TRBV3-1 (or the pseudogene TRBV3-2) and TRBJ1-3, with D perhaps TRBD1 (5 bases). Germline V gene lookup returns CDR1 LGHDT and CDR2 YNNKEL (reference sequence). This CDR3 spans 17 amino acids. V lost 2 bases and J lost 0, with 14 bases in between. The CDR3 DNA reads as TGTGCCAGCAGCCAACCCCAGGGAATATACTCTGGAAACACCATATATTTT. Translation: CASSQPQGIYSGNTIYF.

This clone appeared once. The J gene is TRBJ1-2, the V gene TRBV6-5; the match to TRBD1 covers 7 bases. There are 14 residues in the CDR3. V gave up 2 bases and J gave up 4 bases; unmatched junction bases: 4. From germline, CDR1 is MNHEY and CDR2 SVGAGI. The CDR3 loop is CASSYRDRGYGYTF. The CDR3 DNA is TGTGCCAGCAGTTACAGGGACAGAGGCTATGGCTACACCTTC.

This clone showed up just a few times. V usage is TRBV5-8 and J usage is TRBJ2-3; 10 positions match TRBD1. After removal of 6 bases from V and 5 bases from J, the junction contained 6 bases not matched to a gene. The CDR3 has 14 residues. Germline CDR1 reads SGHTS; CDR2 reads YDEGEE. The CDR3 is CASTRQGAGDTQYF. As DNA, the CDR3 is TGTGCCAGCACGAGACAGGGGGCGGGAGATACGCAGTATTTT.

This clone was counted once. The genes are TRBV27 and TRBJ1-5; TRBD1 matches 7 bases. V shed 1 base and J 2 bases; nucleotides not matched to a gene: 2. Germline-derived CDR1 and CDR2 are MNHEY and SMNVEV (reference sequence). The CDR3 covers 15 residues. CDR3 residues: CASSLYRGGNQPQHF. CDR3 nucleotide sequence: TGTGCCAGCAGTTTATACAGGGGTGGCAATCAGCCCCAGCATTTT.

The chain joins TRBV9 to TRBJ2-1; a weak D match, TRBD1 (6 bases). This CDR3 has 12 amino acids. Germline V gene lookup returns CDR1 SGDLS and CDR2 YYNGEE. The V end lost 7 bases, the J end lost 4 bases, and 9 bases lay between the germline ends. The CDR3 nucleotides read TGTGCCAGCCAGGGGCTTTACAATGAGCAGTTCTTC. Translation gives CASQGLYNEQFF.